The 18 T cell receptor beta chains below come from one sample, sequenced in a study of blood T cell repertoires in COVID-19. Here immunoSEQ multiplex PCR was the method, and the copy in TCRdb shows in-frame clones only, minus some. This table holds some 21,000 clones, about 93% found once. The source material was peripheral blood. The receptors come from a human donor in a cohort sampled during active COVID-19.

This chain joins TRBV19 and TRBJ1-5; 8 bases are a match to TRBD1. The CDR3 has 17 residues. Germline CDR1 LNHDA, CDR2 SQIVND (reference sequence). The V segment lost 6 bases and the J segment 2 bases; nucleotides outside the gene matches: 12. The CDR3 loop reads CASRAGTGAGGNQPQHF. CDR3 bases: TGTGCCAGTAGGGCCGGGACAGGTGCTGGGGGCAATCAGCCCCAGCATTTT.

This chain links TRBV6-2 or TRBV6-3 with TRBJ1-1, with D maybe TRBD1 (6 bases). V was cut by 5 bases and J by 6 bases, with 13 bases left in between. Germline CDR1 reads MNHEY; CDR2 reads SVGEGT. The CDR3 extends over 13 amino acids. The CDR3 coding sequence is TGTGCCAGCAGTGGGGGCTTCCGAGCTGAAGCTTTCTTT. Encoded protein: CASSGGFRAEAFF.

The rearrangement joins TRBV7-2 to TRBJ2-1; D gene ambiguous. V dropped 5 bases and J dropped 0 bases, with 11 bases sitting between them. This CDR3 region has 15 residues. Germline V gene sequence: CDR1 SGHTA, CDR2 FQGNSA. In DNA, the CDR3 is TGTGCCAGCAGCCCAACAGCAAGCTCCTACAATGAGCAGTTCTTC. This sequence encodes CASSPTASSYNEQFF.

This chain links TRBV5-1 with TRBJ2-5; maybe TRBD1 (6 bases). V lost 7 bases, J lost 5 bases, and 15 bases lay in between. This CDR3 region has 13 residues. CDR1 is SGHRS, CDR2 YFSETQ, per germline. CDR3 DNA sequence: TGCGCCAGCGGGACATGGAGCCCGGAGACCCAGTACTTC. Translation: CASGTWSPETQYF.

V and J are TRBV27 and TRBJ1-5; possibly TRBD1 for D (5 bases). CDR3 size: 14 residues. CDR1 is MNHEY and CDR2 is SMNVEV in the germline V gene (reference sequence). The V and J ends lost 7 bases and 4 bases respectively, with 14 bases between them. In DNA, the CDR3 is TGTGCCAGCACTAACGGCACAGGTAATCAGCCCCAGCATTTT. As protein: CASTNGTGNQPQHF.

The rearrangement links TRBV6-5 to TRBJ1-6; tentative D call: TRBD1 (5 bases). The CDR3 has 14 amino acids. The V gene lost 4 bases and the J gene lost 9 bases, with 13 bases spanning the gap. Germline-derived CDR1 and CDR2 are MNHEY and SVGAGI. The CDR3 loop reads CASSSRVGPSPLHF. CDR3 bases: TGTGCCAGCAGTTCCAGGGTGGGGCCTTCACCCCTCCACTTT.

V usage is TRBV18 and J usage is TRBJ1-5; D gene ambiguous. Trimming cost V 6 bases and J 7 bases, with 22 bases left between them. The CDR3 contains 16 residues. CDR1 is KGHSH, CDR2 LQKENI, per germline. CDR3 DNA sequence: TGTGCCAGCTCTCCCGGAGGACTCTCCGCGGGACAGCCCCAGCATTTT. This codes for CASSPGGLSAGQPQHF.

J is TRBJ1-6 and V is TRBV2, with D perhaps matching TRBD1 (6 bases). V was shortened by 6 bases and J by 8 bases, with 11 bases between the two germline ends. CDR3 length: 13 residues. Germline-derived CDR1 and CDR2 are SNHLY and FYNNEI. The CDR3 reads CASRVGGDSPLHF. Here the CDR3 DNA reads TGTGCCAGCAGAGTAGGGGGGGATTCACCCCTCCACTTT.

The chain uses TRBV4-2 and TRBJ2-4; D might be TRBD2 (5 bases). V was cut by 4 bases and J by 3 bases, with 10 bases left in between. Germline loops: CDR1 LGHNA, CDR2 YNFKEQ. CDR3 length equals 14 residues. The CDR3 DNA reads as TGTGCCAGCAGCCCCGGACTGAACAAAAACATTCAGTACTTC. Its translation is CASSPGLNKNIQYF.

This clone showed up just once. In DNA form, the CDR3 reads TGCAGTGCTAAGAGCGGAGAGACCCAGTACTTC. Its translation is CSAKSGETQYF. The chain is built from TRBV20-1 and TRBJ2-5; a weak D match, TRBD2 (5 bases). This CDR3 has 11 residues. CDR1 is DFQATT and CDR2 is SNEGSKA in the germline V gene (reference sequence). The V end was cut by 4 bases, the J end by 4 bases, with 7 bases between.

V usage is TRBV5-5 and J usage is TRBJ1-1; 10 nucleotides agree with TRBD1. The CDR3 has 16 residues. V was clipped by 0 bases and J by 6 bases; unmatched bases: 8. Germline loops: CDR1 SGHKS, CDR2 YYEKEE (reference sequence). CDR3 in amino acids: CASSLVDRGYNSEAFF. CDR3 in DNA: TGTGCCAGCAGCTTGGTGGACAGGGGGTACAATTCTGAAGCTTTCTTT.

The chain couples TRBV14 to TRBJ1-2; the D gene is possibly TRBD1 (6 bases). Per germline, CDR1 SGHDN and CDR2 FVKESK. Trimming shortened V by 0 bases and J by 8 bases, and 10 bases separated the two germline ends. CDR3 length: 13 residues. Here the CDR3 reads CASSQDLGHGYTF. Here the CDR3 DNA reads TGTGCCAGCAGCCAAGACTTGGGACACGGCTACACCTTC.

The chain joins TRBV6-5 to TRBJ1-1; 7 bases are shared with TRBD1. The germline CDR1 and CDR2 sequences are MNHEY and SVGAGI. This CDR3 has 12 amino acids. The J segment lost 7 bases and the V segment lost 7 bases, leaving 6 bases of the junction unmatched. CDR3 DNA sequence: TGTGCCAGCACCCCGGACAGGAATGAAGCTTTCTTT. Its translation is CASTPDRNEAFF.

The gene calls are TRBV19 and TRBJ2-1; D gene ambiguous. V lost 3 bases and J lost 5, with 8 bases in between. Germline-derived CDR1 and CDR2 are LNHDA and SQIVND (reference sequence). The CDR3 covers 13 residues. This CDR3 reads CASSIPGNNEQFF. DNA for the CDR3: TGTGCCAGTAGTATTCCAGGAAACAATGAGCAGTTCTTC.

The chain joins TRBV14 to TRBJ2-2; 8 positions agree with TRBD1. V lost 1 base to trimming and J lost 7 bases; unmatched junction nucleotides: 5. Looked up from germline, CDR1 is SGHDN and CDR2 is FVKESK. The CDR3 spans 15 residues. The CDR3, as DNA: TGTGCCAGCAGCCAAGCGACAGGGGCGAACGGGGAGCTGTTTTTT. Translating gives CASSQATGANGELFF.

This clone was observed once. This chain connects TRBV5-4 to TRBJ1-1; 8 bases are a match to TRBD1. CDR1 and CDR2 from the germline V gene are SGHNT and YYREEE (reference sequence). This CDR3 has 18 amino acids. Trimming cost V 1 base and J 5 bases; bases outside gene matches: 16. Written as DNA, the CDR3 is TGTGCCAGCAGCTTGCGAATGGACAGGGTGATTAGTAGGACTGAAGCTTTCTTT. Amino acids: CASSLRMDRVISRTEAFF.

This clone was counted only a few times. This rearrangement joins TRBV2 to TRBJ2-3; D is perhaps TRBD1 (5 bases). This CDR3 spans 10 amino acids. Per germline, CDR1 SNHLY and CDR2 FYNNEI. Trimming took off 7 bases at V and 10 bases at J, with 9 bases between the two ends. CDR3 residues: CASKGAPQYF. The CDR3 DNA is TGTGCCAGCAAAGGGGCTCCGCAGTATTTT.

V is TRBV2 and J is TRBJ1-1; 9 bases align to TRBD1. Germline V gene data show CDR1 as SNHLY and CDR2 as FYNNEI. V lost 3 bases and J lost 5; bases outside the gene matches: 7. There are 15 residues in the CDR3. CDR3 in DNA: TGTGCCAGCAGTGACCGGGACAGGGAAGCGACTGAAGCTTTCTTT. This codes for CASSDRDREATEAFF.